This TCR beta chain appears in the sequencing data of a study of T cells in women clearing cervical HPV infection. Whole-study results and caveats: TRBV6-7 abundance was lower in cases than controls (0.11% versus 0.16%).

TCRdb's table, derived via immunoSEQ multiplex PCR, lists solely in-frame clones and lacks some. The sample yields 48,000 or so clones, of which the top ten take up around 1.5%. The CDR3 covers 17 residues. V was trimmed by 8 bases and J by 2 bases, leaving 23 bases between them. Comment on this clone: Antigen unknown. The CDR3 end is not reached by the read, which stops 3 residues before it; the germline J gene fills it in.

This sequence joins TRBV12-3 or TRBV12-4 and TRBJ2-3; tentatively, D is TRBD1 (6 bases). This TCR was recovered from a woman aged 18 to 75 with a cervical HPV16 infection that either progressed to CIN3+ or cleared (not recorded which). The sequencing sample was made of blood buffy coat. CDR3 DNA, as far as it was read: TGTGCCAGCTCCAATGAGGGGGAGAAAACGTACACAGATACG. It is translated as CASSNEGEKTYTDT. The full CDR3 protein reads CASSNEGEKTYTDTQYF.